These 11 T cell receptor beta chains were sequenced from one sample in a study of T cell repertoires in cytomegalovirus infection. TCRdb used MiXCR to reprocess the reads, holding one entry per CDR3 protein. The data contain 95,000 to 120,000 distinct CDR3 sequences, around 30% of them seen just once; the ten biggest clones take up roughly two fifths. Antigens for these TCRs are unknown. Material: CD8+ T cells from cultured PBMCs, obtained from culture after CMV antigen stimulation. Receptor source: a human donor in good health (CMV status not recorded). Some clones in this sample may be carry-over from other donors' samples.

The gene calls are TRBV6-5 and TRBJ1-2; tentative D call: TRBD1 (5 bases). V was trimmed by 1 base and J by 5 bases, leaving 20 bases between them. The CDR3 contains 17 residues. CDR1 MNHEY and CDR2 SVGAGI come from the germline V gene. DNA of the CDR3: TGTGCCAGCAGTTACTACGGGGGGAACTCCGATGAATATGGCTACACCTTC. Amino acids: CASSYYGGNSDEYGYTF.

A few counts support this clonotype. This chain links TRBV27 with TRBJ2-3; D unresolved. Looked up from germline, CDR1 is MNHEY and CDR2 is SMNVEV (reference sequence). The CDR3 runs to 15 residues. V was cut by 8 bases and J by 3 bases, with 18 bases left in between. CDR3 DNA: TGTGCCAGCGGAAATATTCCCTCTAGGACAGATACGCAGTATTTT. Translated, it gives CASGNIPSRTDTQYF.

This clonotype was observed a few times. This chain links TRBV4-2 with TRBJ2-6; D is uncertain. Germline CDR1 and CDR2: LGHNA and YNFKEQ. The CDR3 is 15 residues long. Trimming took off 5 bases at V and 0 bases at J, with 8 bases between the two ends. The CDR3 sequence is CASSGRSSGANVLTF. The CDR3 DNA sequence: TGTGCCAGCAGCGGAAGAAGCTCTGGGGCCAACGTCCTGACTTTC.

V is TRBV4-1 and J is TRBJ2-1; D might be TRBD1 (5 bases). Trimming removed 0 bases at V and 6 bases at J, with 12 bases between. The CDR3 loop spans 15 amino acids. Germline CDR1 and CDR2: MGHRA and YSYEKL. In DNA, the CDR3 is TGCGCCAGCAGCCAAGAGTGGAGACAGCTCAATGAGCAGTTCTTC. Protein: CASSQEWRQLNEQFF.

This clonotype was seen repeatedly, ten times or more. The chain joins TRBV28 to TRBJ2-7; 10 nucleotides agree with TRBD2. The ends lost 2 bases at V and 3 bases at J; junction bases unmatched: 7. CDR1 and CDR2 (germline): MDHEN, SYDVKM. The CDR3 extends over 16 amino acids. The CDR3 sequence is CASSLEYLAGDYEQYF. CDR3 DNA: TGTGCCAGCAGTTTAGAATATCTAGCGGGGGACTACGAGCAGTACTTC. The variable domain in full, completed from reference TRBV28 and TRBJ2-7, reads DVKVTQSSRYLVKRTGEKVFLECVQDMDHENMFWYRQDPGLGLRLIYFSYDVKMKEKGDIPEGYSVSREKKERFSLILESASTNQTSMYLCASSLEYLAGDYEQYFGPGTRLTVT.

A few counts support this clonotype. The chain has TRBV7-6 and TRBJ2-1, with TRBD1 matching over 7 bases. V lost 4 bases to trimming and J lost 8 bases; unmatched junction nucleotides: 20. There are 18 residues in the CDR3. Germline V CDR1 and CDR2: SGHVS, FNYEAQ. This chain's CDR3 is CASSYRGRQGSGYDEQFF. The DNA for the CDR3 is TGTGCCAGCAGCTATAGGGGGAGACAGGGATCTGGGTATGATGAGCAGTTCTTC.

The chain links TRBV6-1 to TRBJ2-7; 7 nucleotides align to TRBD1. The CDR3 spans 14 residues. V lost 1 base to trimming and J lost 3 bases; unmatched junction nucleotides: 3. The germline CDR1 and CDR2 sequences are MNHNS and SASEGT. Here the CDR3 DNA reads TGTGCCAGCAGTGAAGGTTCAGGGGGCTACGAGCAGTACTTC. Its translation: CASSEGSGGYEQYF.

The chain couples TRBV7-2 to TRBJ2-4; 10 bases map to TRBD1. The trim removed 2 bases at V and 7 bases at J, leaving 5 bases unmatched. The CDR3 is 15 residues long. CDR1 is SGHTA and CDR2 is FQGNSA in the germline V gene. The CDR3 loop is CASSLPRTGGNIQYF. The CDR3 nucleotides are TGTGCCAGCAGCTTACCCCGGACAGGGGGGAACATTCAGTACTTC.

The table lists this clonotype with a few counts. The chain links TRBV15 to TRBJ1-6; D is unclear. Germline V gene data show CDR1 as LNHNV and CDR2 as YYDKDF (reference sequence). With 3 bases removed from V and 0 bases from J, the gap between germline ends came to 6 bases. The CDR3 contains 15 residues. The chain's CDR3 is CATSRWASYNSPLHF. The CDR3 nucleotides are TGTGCCACCAGCAGGTGGGCCTCCTATAATTCACCCCTCCACTTT. Variable domain in full (rest from reference TRBV15 and TRBJ1-6): DAMVIQNPRYQVTQFGKPVTLSCSQTLNHNVMYWYQQKSSQAPKLLFHYYDKDFNNEADTPDNFQSRRPNTSFCFLDIRSPGLGDTAMYLCATSRWASYNSPLHFGNGTRLTVT.

The chain carries TRBV7-9 and TRBJ2-5, with D uncertain. From germline, CDR1 is SEHNR and CDR2 FQNEAQ (reference sequence). V was trimmed by 5 bases and J by 5 bases, leaving 12 bases between them. CDR3 length: 13 amino acids. CDR3 sequence: CASSPKGMETQYF. The CDR3 DNA sequence: TGTGCCAGCAGCCCGAAGGGAATGGAGACCCAGTACTTC. Variable domain in full (rest from reference TRBV7-9 and TRBJ2-5): DTGVSQNPRHKITKRGQNVTFRCDPISEHNRLYWYRQTLGQGPEFLTYFQNEAQLEKSRLLSDRFSAERPKGSFSTLEIQRTEQGDSAMYLCASSPKGMETQYFGPGTRLLVL.

This chain connects TRBV29-1 to TRBJ2-1; D possibly matches TRBD1 or TRBD2 (5 bases each). Germline CDR1 is SQVTM and CDR2 is ANQGSEA. The CDR3 has 12 amino acids. Between the trimmed V and J ends, which lost 7 bases and 5 bases, there was a span of 12 bases. In DNA, the CDR3 is TGCAGCGACGGGGACCCCAACAATGAGCAGTTCTTC. This translates into CSDGDPNNEQFF.